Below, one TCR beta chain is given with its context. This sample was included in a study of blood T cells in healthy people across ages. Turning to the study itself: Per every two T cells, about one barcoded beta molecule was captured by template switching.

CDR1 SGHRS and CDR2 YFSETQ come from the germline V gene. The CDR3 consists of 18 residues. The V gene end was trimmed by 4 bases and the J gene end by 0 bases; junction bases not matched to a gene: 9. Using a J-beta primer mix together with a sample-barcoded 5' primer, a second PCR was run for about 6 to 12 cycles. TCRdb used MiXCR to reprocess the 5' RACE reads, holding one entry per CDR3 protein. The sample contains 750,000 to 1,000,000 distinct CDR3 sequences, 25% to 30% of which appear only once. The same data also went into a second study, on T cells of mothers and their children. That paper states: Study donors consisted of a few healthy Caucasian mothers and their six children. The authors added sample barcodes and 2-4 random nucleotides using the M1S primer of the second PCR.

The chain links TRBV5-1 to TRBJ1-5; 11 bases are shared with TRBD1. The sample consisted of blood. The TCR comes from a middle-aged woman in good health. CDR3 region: CASSEGDRGGYSNQPQHF. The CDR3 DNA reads TGCGCCAGCAGCGAGGGGGACAGGGGGGGCTATAGCAATCAGCCCCAGCATTTT. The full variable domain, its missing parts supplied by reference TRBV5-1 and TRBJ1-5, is KAGVTQTPRYLIKTRGQQVTLSCSPISGHRSVSWYQQTPGQGLQFLFEYFSETQRNKGNFPGRFSGRQFSNSRSEMNVSTLELGDSALYLCASSEGDRGGYSNQPQHFGDGTRLSIL.